This TCR beta chain was observed in a study of shared clonotypes between healthy human individuals. Clones were read by immunoSEQ multiplex PCR, and TCRdb kept only the in-frame ones, dropping some. The sample lists around 1.9 million clones, about 93% seen once, with over 1.5% in the top ten. The sample holds one count of this clone. Antigen: not known. The CDR3 spans 15 residues. Germline V gives CDR1 SSHAT, CDR2 FNYEAQ (reference sequence). Trimming took off 5 bases at V and 6 bases at J, with 17 bases between the two ends. CD45RO-negative, CCR7-selected cells formed the naive CD8 fraction, which excluded terminally differentiated effector memory CD45RA+ cells. All donors were healthy HIV-negative adults lacking recent acute infections or vaccinations. Study conclusions and caveats: Estimated richness values were generally larger in naive subsets than in memory subsets.

This clonotype was sampled from a man aged 18 to 29 in good health. Some clones in this sample may be carry-over from other donors' samples. V and J are TRBV7-7 and TRBJ2-1; D possibly corresponds to TRBD2 (6 bases). What was sequenced was naive CD8+ T cells from PBMCs. CDR3 sequence reads: CASSPRDLSGNEQFF. The CDR3 bases are TGTGCCAGCAGCCCCCGGGACTTGTCGGGCAATGAGCAGTTCTTC.